These 20 T cell receptor beta chains came from one sample sequenced in a study of cytomegalovirus exposure and HLA in healthy donors. 60 Vbeta and 13 Jbeta primers were used in PCR. Measured with immunoSEQ multiplex PCR; TCRdb has only the in-frame clones, and not every one. The data show about 160,000 clones, roughly four fifths seen once. Sequencing was performed on PBMCs. The source is a man aged 55 to 70 in good health and CMV-seronegative.

The chain links TRBV30 to TRBJ2-7; TRBD2 aligns across 8 bases. After removal of 7 bases from V and 1 base from J, the junction contained 9 bases not matched to a gene. The CDR3 totals 14 residues. Germline CDR1 reads GTSNPN; CDR2 reads SVGIG (reference sequence). The CDR3 DNA sequence: TGTGCCTCGGTTCGGGGGGGAGCTTCCTACGAGCAGTACTTC. Its translation: CASVRGGASYEQYF.

The chain has TRBV7-2 and TRBJ2-1; a possible D gene is TRBD2 (6 bases). The CDR3 has 15 amino acids. Germline-derived CDR1 and CDR2 are SGHTA and FQGNSA. With 2 bases removed from V and 7 bases from J, the gap between germline ends came to 15 bases. The DNA of the CDR3 is TGTGCCAGCAGCTTAAGCTTTGGAGGGGTGAATGAGCAGTTCTTC. Protein sequence: CASSLSFGGVNEQFF.

The gene calls are TRBV5-6 and TRBJ2-1; 7 bases are a match to TRBD1. The CDR3 has 15 residues. Germline assignment: CDR1 SGHDT and CDR2 YYEEEE. V lost 3 bases to trimming and J lost 4 bases; unmatched junction nucleotides: 7. CDR3 residues: CASSSLGDRYNEQFF. CDR3 coding DNA: TGTGCCAGCAGCTCCCTGGGGGACAGATACAATGAGCAGTTCTTC.

V and J are TRBV7-7 and TRBJ2-3, with D perhaps matching TRBD2 (6 bases). Trimming removed 4 bases from V and 1 base from J, with 21 bases in between. Germline assignment: CDR1 SSHAT and CDR2 FNYEAQ (reference sequence). The CDR3 has 18 amino acids. For the CDR3, the DNA is TGTGCCAGCAGCTCCCGGGACTCACGTGGGGGAGGCACAGATACGCAGTATTTT. As protein: CASSSRDSRGGGTDTQYF.

V gene TRBV27 combines with J gene TRBJ2-7; 9 positions agree with TRBD1. Germline assignment: CDR1 MNHEY and CDR2 SMNVEV (reference sequence). The CDR3 runs to 17 residues. V shed 0 bases, J shed 6 bases, and the junction held 12 bases outside the gene matches. The CDR3 here is CASSLSTSGTGFSEQYF. CDR3 nucleotides: TGTGCCAGCAGTTTATCAACGTCCGGGACAGGGTTTTCCGAGCAGTACTTC.

The chain uses TRBV9 and TRBJ2-3; 9 bases line up with TRBD1. Germline V gene sequence: CDR1 SGDLS, CDR2 YYNGEE. V gave up 4 bases and J gave up 3 bases; unmatched junction bases: 6. The CDR3 has 15 amino acids. CDR3 amino acids: CASSFRTGATDTQYF. The CDR3 DNA follows: TGTGCCAGCAGCTTTCGGACAGGGGCGACAGATACGCAGTATTTT. Based on the CDR3 plus reference TRBV9 and TRBJ2-3, the full variable domain is DSGVTQTPKHLITATGQRVTLRCSPRSGDLSVYWYQQSLDQGLQFLIQYYNGEERAKGNILERFSAQQFPDLHSELNLSSLELGDSALYFCASSFRTGATDTQYFGPGTRLTVL.

This chain uses TRBV6-1 with TRBJ2-2; TRBD2 matches 15 bases. V lost 4 bases and J lost 0; bases outside the gene matches: 6. Germline CDR1 reads MNHNS; CDR2 reads SASEGT. This CDR3 is 19 amino acids long. CDR3 loop: CASSGGLAGGFANTGELFF. In nucleotides, the CDR3 is TGTGCCAGCAGTGGCGGACTAGCGGGAGGGTTCGCGAACACCGGGGAGCTGTTTTTT.

The J gene is TRBJ2-5, the V gene TRBV6-4; 9 bases line up with TRBD2. Looked up from germline, CDR1 is MRHNA and CDR2 is SNTAGT. After removal of 4 bases from V and 2 bases from J, the junction contained 5 bases not matched to a gene. The CDR3 length is 15 residues. CDR3 sequence: CASSVRAGGQETQYF. CDR3 DNA sequence: TGTGCCAGCAGTGTCCGAGCGGGGGGACAAGAGACCCAGTACTTC.

This clone occurred once. The sample has other DNA sequences that encode this CDR3 too. The rearrangement joins TRBV6-6 to TRBJ2-5; TRBD2 matches 7 bases. The V segment lost 2 bases and the J segment 5 bases; nucleotides outside the gene matches: 8. Germline V gene sequence: CDR1 MNHNY, CDR2 SVGAGI (reference sequence). This CDR3 region has 15 residues. The CDR3 loop is CASSYMRGSQETQYF. The CDR3 nucleotides are TGTGCCAGCAGTTACATGCGGGGGTCCCAGGAGACCCAGTACTTC.

V and J are TRBV6-1 and TRBJ1-2, with a possible D match to TRBD1 (6 bases). CDR1 MNHNS and CDR2 SASEGT come from the germline V gene. V was pared by 7 bases and J by 5 bases, with 14 bases between. This CDR3 spans 13 amino acids. CDR3 sequence (DNA): TGTGCCAGCACCCTTGTTAGGGGGTATGGCTACACCTTC. This encodes CASTLVRGYGYTF.

Remarks on this clone: The junction differs from germline at one of its ends, possibly a read error. The genes are TRBV7-9 and TRBJ1-3; D not resolved. The CDR3 covers 15 residues. Germline lookup yields CDR1 SEHNR and CDR2 FQNEAQ (reference sequence). CDR3: CSSSLPRRLGNTIYF. As DNA, the CDR3 is TGTTCCAGCAGCTTACCACGAAGACTCGGAAACACCATATATTTT.

The chain has TRBV11-2 and TRBJ2-1; 7 positions agree with TRBD1. The CDR3 length is 12 residues. Germline lookup yields CDR1 SGHAT and CDR2 FQNNGV. V lost 4 bases, J lost 8 bases, and 2 bases stayed unmatched. In DNA form, the CDR3 reads TGTGCCAGCAGCTCCGACAGGGATGAGCAGTTCTTC. Protein: CASSSDRDEQFF.

This rearrangement joins TRBV7-2 to TRBJ2-5; TRBD2 agrees at 10 bases. V lost 1 base and J lost 3; bases outside the gene matches: 5. Per the germline V gene, CDR1 is SGHTA and CDR2 is FQGNSA. The CDR3 runs 16 residues. CDR3 sequence (DNA): TGTGCCAGCAGCTTAGTTTTCCTAGCGGGGGAAGAGACCCAGTACTTC. It translates to CASSLVFLAGEETQYF.

This clone was counted once. The V gene is TRBV7-2, the J gene TRBJ2-5; 8 bases line up with TRBD2. The CDR3 contains 15 residues. Losses at the gene ends were 4 bases for V and 3 bases for J; bases not matched to a gene: 7. Per germline, CDR1 SGHTA and CDR2 FQGNSA. CDR3 amino acids: CASSSGLAGEETQYF. DNA for the CDR3: TGTGCCAGCAGCTCCGGACTAGCCGGGGAAGAGACCCAGTACTTC.

The chain has TRBV6-4 and TRBJ1-2; 7 bases line up with TRBD1. CDR1 is MRHNA and CDR2 is SNTAGT in the germline V gene. The CDR3 spans 13 residues. Trimming at V came to 11 bases and at J to 0 bases, leaving 6 bases not matched to a gene. CDR3 amino acids: CAGDREANYGYTF. The CDR3 DNA reads TGTGCCGGCGACAGGGAAGCTAACTATGGCTACACCTTC.

The rearrangement joins TRBV7-6 to TRBJ2-5; 8 positions agree with TRBD2. The trim removed 5 bases at V and 2 bases at J, leaving 4 bases unmatched. The CDR3 contains 14 residues. Germline V gene sequence: CDR1 SGHVS, CDR2 FNYEAQ. CDR3 loop: CASSPGGKQETQYF. DNA for the CDR3: TGTGCCAGCAGCCCGGGGGGGAAGCAAGAGACCCAGTACTTC.

The chain is built from TRBV6-1 and TRBJ2-1, with 8 bases that match TRBD2. This CDR3 has 15 residues. The V and J ends lost 2 bases and 5 bases, in that order; junction bases with no gene match: 5. Per germline, CDR1 MNHNS and CDR2 SASEGT. The DNA of the CDR3 is TGTGCCAGCAGTGAACAGGGACTAGTCAACAATGAGCAGTTCTTC. This translates into CASSEQGLVNNEQFF.

This chain joins TRBV28 and TRBJ1-2; D gene ambiguous. This CDR3 comprises 14 residues. Deletions cut 5 bases from V and 7 bases from J, with 17 bases between. Per the germline V gene, CDR1 is MDHEN and CDR2 is SYDVKM. The chain's CDR3 is CASSPVTAFGGYTF. Here the CDR3 DNA reads TGTGCCAGCAGTCCAGTCACAGCCTTTGGTGGCTACACCTTC.

This clone showed up just once. The V gene is TRBV27, the J gene TRBJ2-2; 10 positions agree with TRBD2. Germline CDR1 is MNHEY and CDR2 is SMNVEV (reference sequence). Losses at the gene ends were 5 bases for V and 6 bases for J; bases not matched to a gene: 6. The CDR3 has 15 amino acids. The CDR3 DNA sequence: TGTGCCAGCAGTGGAGCGGGAGGGCCTCCCGGGGAGCTGTTTTTT. This translates into CASSGAGGPPGELFF.

The chain uses TRBV28 and TRBJ1-2, with 7 bases lining up with TRBD1. The CDR3 length is 15 residues. Per the germline V gene, CDR1 is MDHEN and CDR2 is SYDVKM. V lost 6 bases, J lost 4 bases, and 11 bases stayed unmatched. CDR3 DNA: TGTGCCAGCAGCGTAACAGGGGCCGTTGTCTATGGCTACACCTTC. Protein sequence: CASSVTGAVVYGYTF.